The text below deals with one T cell receptor (beta chain). Data came from immunoSEQ multiplex PCR; TCRdb stores just in-frame clones and leaves some out. This sample yields about 73,000 clones, of which 85% to 95% are seen a single time; around 4.6% belongs to the top ten. The CDR3 is 15 residues long. The V gene lost 0 bases and the J gene lost 2 bases, with 10 bases spanning the gap. Per the germline V gene, CDR1 is SGHNT and CDR2 is YYREEE (reference sequence). The sample comes from a study of technical replicates of blood from several donors. The chain links TRBV5-4 to TRBJ2-3; maybe TRBD1 (5 bases). Sequences were obtained from PBMCs. The sequence came from a human donor in good health. Some clones in this sample may be carry-over from other donors' samples. CDR3 amino acids: CASSLGDRNTDTQYF. The CDR3 bases are TGTGCCAGCAGCTTGGGCGACAGAAACACAGATACGCAGTATTTT.